This entry lists 16 T cell receptor beta chains sequenced from one sample in a study of molecular identifiers for immune sequencing clone quantification. TCRdb reprocessed the PCR reads via MiXCR and lists one record per CDR3 protein. Here the sample spans about 35,000 distinct CDR3 sequences, about 18% being singletons. Sequenced: naive CD8+ T cells from blood, with Jurkat cell RNA spiked in. The subset: FACS-sorted CD8+CD4-CCR7+CD45RA+ naive T cells. Receptors were obtained from a human donor in good health. Some libraries in this study had Jurkat cell RNA spiked in.

There are many counts of this clonotype. The chain has TRBV18 and TRBJ2-5, with D perhaps TRBD2 (7 bases). V lost 2 bases and J 1 base, leaving 11 bases between the germline ends. The CDR3 has 15 amino acids. CDR1 is KGHSH, CDR2 LQKENI, per germline. The DNA of the CDR3 is TGTGCCAGCTCACCAGGGGGGGCAAGCCAAGAGACCCAGTACTTC. Translation: CASSPGGASQETQYF.

This clonotype was observed many times. V is TRBV7-3 and J is TRBJ1-1; 9 positions agree with TRBD1. Unmatched junction bases numbered 7, after V lost 5 bases and J lost 6 bases. The CDR3 sequence is 14 residues long. Germline CDR1 and CDR2: SGHTA and FQGTGA. The CDR3 sequence is CASSDGTGHSEAFF. CDR3 bases: TGTGCCAGCAGCGATGGGACAGGGCATTCTGAAGCTTTCTTT.

The CDR3 loop reads CASSGDRGLLDEQFF. In nucleotides, the CDR3 is TGTGCCAGCAGCGGAGACAGGGGGCTTCTTGATGAGCAGTTCTTC. The J gene is TRBJ2-1, the V gene TRBV12-3 or TRBV12-4, with 10 bases matching TRBD1. The CDR3 length is 15 residues. Trimming took 6 bases from V and 8 from J; bases not matched to a gene: 10.

This clonotype was counted many times. The V call is TRBV27, the J call TRBJ1-5, with TRBD1 matching 12 bases. Losses at the gene ends were 6 bases for V and 4 bases for J; bases not matched to a gene: 1. The CDR3 spans 14 residues. Germline assignment: CDR1 MNHEY and CDR2 SMNVEV (reference sequence). CDR3 sequence reads: CASRGQGANQPQHF. CDR3 in DNA: TGTGCCAGCAGGGGACAGGGGGCAAATCAGCCCCAGCATTTT.

Remarks on this clonotype: A read error may be the cause here, since a much bigger clone is one base away. The chain combines TRBV20-1 with TRBJ2-2, with a possible D match to TRBD2 (6 bases). The CDR3 has 18 amino acids. Germline V lookup: CDR1 DFQATT, CDR2 SNEGSKA (reference sequence). The chain's CDR3 is CSARDLWTGDSNTGEPFF. In DNA, the CDR3 is TGCAGTGCTAGAGATCTATGGACCGGGGACTCGAACACCGGGGAGCCGTTTTTT.

For this clonotype: This may be a read error, as it is one base from a much larger clone. In this CDR3 the conserved last residue, phenylalanine or tryptophan, is missing, so a read error is likely. The chain recombines TRBV27 with TRBJ2-7; D is perhaps TRBD1 (5 bases). From germline, CDR1 is MNHEY and CDR2 SMNVEV (reference sequence). The CDR3 sequence is 13 residues long. Trimming removed 2 bases at V and 2 bases at J, with 7 bases between. CDR3 in amino acids: CASSLQGAYEQYL. In DNA, the CDR3 is TGTGCCAGCAGTTTACAGGGTGCCTACGAGCAGTACCTC.

In the case of this clonotype: This clone may be a read error of a much larger clone one base away. The chain couples TRBV9 to TRBJ2-1, with 10 bases aligning to TRBD2. Germline V gene sequence: CDR1 SGDLS, CDR2 YYNGEE. This CDR3 contains 15 residues. With V trimmed by 3 bases and J by 7 bases, 7 bases remained unmatched. The CDR3 protein is CASSASSGSFNEQFF. The CDR3 DNA is TGTGCCAGCAGCGCTTCTAGCGGGAGTTTTAATGAGCAGTTCTTC. Using reference TRBV9 and TRBJ2-1 for the parts outside the CDR3, the full variable domain is DSGVTQTPKHLITATGQRVTLRCSPRSGDLSVYWYQQSLDQGLQFLIQYYNGEERAKGNILERFSAQQFPDLHSELNLSSLELGDSALYFCASSASSGSFNEQFFGPGTRLTVL.

This clonotype came up many times. V usage is TRBV4-3 and J usage is TRBJ2-3; no clear D. V lost 1 base and J 0 bases, leaving 11 bases between the germline ends. The CDR3 loop spans 16 amino acids. The germline CDR1 and CDR2 sequences are LGHNA and YSLEER. In DNA, the CDR3 is TGCGCCAGCAGCCAAGCCTCCGGTACTAGCACAGATACGCAGTATTTT. Translated, it gives CASSQASGTSTDTQYF.

This clonotype was seen many times. The genes are TRBV7-6 and TRBJ2-3, with D uncertain. V was cut by 5 bases and J by 4 bases, with 7 bases left in between. Germline-derived CDR1 and CDR2 are SGHVS and FNYEAQ. The CDR3 extends over 12 amino acids. CDR3 region: CASSPLADTQYF. The CDR3 DNA reads as TGTGCCAGCAGCCCGCTAGCAGATACGCAGTATTTT.

This clonotype was found many times. The chain couples TRBV19 to TRBJ2-3; D uncertain. CDR1 is LNHDA, CDR2 SQIVND, per germline (reference sequence). Trimming pared 3 bases from V and 4 bases from J, leaving 11 bases between. The CDR3 extends over 14 amino acids. In nucleotides, the CDR3 is TGTGCCAGTAGTATCGAGAAATTCGCAGATACGCAGTATTTT. It is translated as CASSIEKFADTQYF.

The count of this clonotype is one. The chain uses TRBV20-1 and TRBJ1-1; D is uncertain. CDR1 and CDR2 (germline): DFQATT, SNEGSKA (reference sequence). V was clipped by 2 bases and J by 6 bases, with 10 bases between them. The CDR3 runs to 12 residues. The CDR3 spells CSARPRSAEAFF. The CDR3, as DNA: TGCAGTGCTAGACCAAGGAGCGCTGAAGCTTTCTTT.

In regard to this clonotype: Being one base from a much bigger clone, this may be a read error. This sequence joins TRBV7-2 and TRBJ2-5; D remains ambiguous. CDR1 SGHTA and CDR2 FQGNSA come from the germline V gene. The CDR3 loop spans 12 amino acids. Deletions cut 2 bases from V and 5 bases from J, with 6 bases between. CDR3 DNA sequence: TGTGCCAGCAGCTTATCCCCGGAGACCCAGTACTTC. Its protein is CASSLSPETQYF.

This clonotype was observed a few times. The V call is TRBV7-9, the J call TRBJ1-1; D gene ambiguous. The CDR3 is 14 amino acids. The V gene lost 4 bases and the J gene lost 5 bases, with 14 bases spanning the gap. Germline CDR1 reads SEHNR; CDR2 reads FQNEAQ (reference sequence). The chain's CDR3 is CASSSSGVMTEAFF. The CDR3 DNA reads as TGTGCCAGCAGCTCTTCGGGAGTCATGACTGAAGCTTTCTTT.

At least ten counts were recorded for this clonotype. CDR3 amino acids: CSARDPQGRVYGYGYTF. The CDR3 nucleotides read TGCAGTGCTAGAGATCCGCAGGGTCGCGTTTATGGCTATGGCTACACCTTC. The chain couples TRBV20-1 to TRBJ1-2; D perhaps matches TRBD1 (5 bases). Germline CDR1 and CDR2: DFQATT and SNEGSKA (reference sequence). The length of the CDR3 is 17 residues. Trimming left V 0 bases short and J 4 bases short, with 21 bases between.

This clonotype appeared many times. This rearrangement joins TRBV12-5 to TRBJ2-3; D perhaps matches TRBD1 (6 bases). This CDR3 region has 13 residues. Germline V CDR1 and CDR2: LGHNT, FRNRAP. V lost 7 bases to trimming and J lost 3 bases, with 11 bases between them. The CDR3 loop is CASEQGGTDTQYF. The CDR3 bases are TGTGCTAGTGAACAGGGCGGGACAGATACGCAGTATTTT.

This clonotype came up once. Being one base from a much bigger clone, this may be a read error. V and J are TRBV7-9 and TRBJ1-3; D ambiguous. This CDR3 region has 15 residues. Per germline, CDR1 SEHNR and CDR2 FQNEAQ (reference sequence). Between the trimmed V and J ends, which lost 5 bases and 2 bases, there was a span of 13 bases. CDR3 residues: CASSPPLRTGNTIYF. The CDR3 nucleotides are TGTGCCAGCAGCCCTCCGCTCCGGACTGGAAACACCATATATTTT.